This TCR beta chain appears in the sequencing data of a study of T cells after yellow fever vaccination. This clonotype was found a few times. In TCRdb, the 5' RACE reads were re-called with MiXCR into one record per CDR3 protein. The table shows about 580,000 distinct CDR3 sequences, with around 16% occurring only once. Germline CDR1 and CDR2: SGHRS and YFSETQ. The CDR3 loop spans 13 amino acids. The ends were cut back, 0 bases at V and 10 bases at J, with 11 bases in the middle. The origin of this receptor is a man aged 18 to 35 who received the YFV17D yellow fever vaccine. The specimen was PBMCs, collected around 5 days after the first yellow fever vaccination. The rearrangement links TRBV5-1 to TRBJ2-1; D ambiguous. The DNA for the CDR3 is TGCGCCAGCAGCTTGGAAGTCCAGAGGGAGCAGTTCTTC. It specifies CASSLEVQREQFF. The full variable domain, rest sourced from reference TRBV5-1 and TRBJ2-1, is KAGVTQTPRYLIKTRGQQVTLSCSPISGHRSVSWYQQTPGQGLQFLFEYFSETQRNKGNFPGRFSGRQFSNSRSEMNVSTLELGDSALYLCASSLEVQREQFFGPGTRLTVL.